This T cell receptor (beta chain) was profiled in a study of T cell changes during pregnancy in multiple sclerosis. The method was immunoSEQ multiplex PCR; TCRdb's version includes in-frame clones alone and lacks a portion of them. Among approximately 70,000 clones listed, roughly nine tenths were seen once. V was clipped by 4 bases and J by 1 base; unmatched bases: 10. This CDR3 region has 16 residues. The germline V gene encodes CDR1 SGHDT and CDR2 YYEEEE. The genes are TRBV5-6 and TRBJ1-1, with 7 nucleotides matching TRBD1. The source of this sequence is a female donor with multiple sclerosis, enrolled in a pregnancy study. The sequenced sample was peripheral blood, obtained after pregnancy. The CDR3 DNA reads TGTGCCAGCAGCCCGCGGGACAGAATCCCGAACACTGAAGCTTTCTTT. It codes for CASSPRDRIPNTEAFF.